A single sample gave rise to the 32 T cell receptor beta chains below, sequenced in a study of T-cell reconstitution after alpha-beta-depleted transplantation in children. Unique molecular identifiers were incorporated during preparation of the TCRbeta library. TCRdb redid the calling of the PCR reads with MiXCR, one entry per CDR3 protein. Of about 120,000 distinct CDR3 sequences in the sample, around 23% are singletons; the top ten hold about 10%. The source material was PBMCs, mostly from graft donor cells, sampled 180 days after TCRalphabeta/CD19-depleted stem cell transplant. These receptors were taken from a male patient between 2 and 10 years old who had a stem cell transplant for chronic granulomatous disease, so the T cells may come from the graft donor.

This chain uses TRBV20-1 with TRBJ1-4; D possibly corresponds to TRBD1 (6 bases). The V gene's germline CDR1 is DFQATT and CDR2 SNEGSKA (reference sequence). The germline V and J ends were trimmed by 3 bases and 6 bases, with 14 bases remaining between them. There are 14 residues in the CDR3. DNA of the CDR3: TGCAGTGCTAGTAATAGGGGGTCACATGAAAAACTGTTTTTT. Its translation is CSASNRGSHEKLFF.

V is TRBV15 and J is TRBJ2-1; no clear D gene. V lost 2 bases to trimming and J lost 0 bases, with 11 bases between them. Germline lookup yields CDR1 LNHNV and CDR2 YYDKDF (reference sequence). This CDR3 has 16 residues. The CDR3 loop is CATSRLMKSSYNEQFF. The CDR3 coding sequence is TGTGCCACCAGCAGACTGATGAAGAGCTCCTACAATGAGCAGTTCTTC. The variable domain in full, completed from reference TRBV15 and TRBJ2-1, reads DAMVIQNPRYQVTQFGKPVTLSCSQTLNHNVMYWYQQKSSQAPKLLFHYYDKDFNNEADTPDNFQSRRPNTSFCFLDIRSPGLGDTAMYLCATSRLMKSSYNEQFFGPGTRLTVL.

The chain joins TRBV4-2 to TRBJ2-1, with 10 bases matching TRBD2. Trimming took 4 bases from V and 5 from J; bases not matched to a gene: 11. This CDR3 is 17 amino acids long. Germline CDR1 is LGHNA and CDR2 is YNFKEQ. CDR3 protein: CASSPTGLAAKNNEQFF. The DNA of the CDR3 is TGTGCCAGCAGCCCGACCGGACTAGCGGCTAAGAACAATGAGCAGTTCTTC.

This clonotype was counted ten times or more. The chain joins TRBV9 to TRBJ2-2, with no clear D. Germline V gene lookup returns CDR1 SGDLS and CDR2 YYNGEE. Deletions cut 3 bases from V and 1 base from J, with 4 bases between. The length of the CDR3 is 13 residues. CDR3 sequence (DNA): TGTGCCAGCAGCGGCCAGAACACCGGGGAGCTGTTTTTT. It codes for CASSGQNTGELFF.

This clonotype was counted at least ten times. The chain couples TRBV21-1 to TRBJ2-2; no DNA check was done on the table's D call, TRBD2. TRBV21-1 is assigned pseudogene status. This CDR3 has 14 residues. CDR3 nucleotide sequence: TGTGCCAGCAGCGCGGGAGTTGGCACCGGGGAGCTGTTTTTT. This codes for CASSAGVGTGELFF.

This clonotype has just a few counts. V usage is TRBV10-2 and J usage is TRBJ2-7; unclear D gene. V was cut by 5 bases and J by 2 bases, with 10 bases left in between. Per the germline V gene, CDR1 is WSHSY and CDR2 is SAAADI. The CDR3 extends over 13 amino acids. The CDR3 sequence is CASSLTKAYEQYF. As DNA, the CDR3 is TGCGCCAGCAGTCTGACAAAAGCCTACGAGCAGTACTTC.

A few counts support this clonotype. The rearrangement links TRBV5-1 to TRBJ2-3; TRBD2 agrees at 7 bases. Germline CDR1 reads SGHRS; CDR2 reads YFSETQ. J was trimmed by 2 bases and V by 4 bases; bases with no gene match: 1. This CDR3 has 13 amino acids. The CDR3 spells CASSRDYTDTQYF. CDR3 bases: TGCGCCAGCAGCCGGGACTACACAGATACGCAGTATTTT.

The J gene is TRBJ2-1, the V gene TRBV15; D is uncertain. The CDR3 consists of 17 residues. Per germline, CDR1 LNHNV and CDR2 YYDKDF (reference sequence). Trimming stripped 0 bases from V and 6 bases from J, with 18 bases between. The CDR3 reads CATSRDRPLWNRNEQFF. The CDR3 region has the DNA TGTGCCACCAGCAGAGATAGGCCTCTATGGAATCGCAATGAGCAGTTCTTC.

This clonotype occurred a few times. The gene calls are TRBV9 and TRBJ2-7; D might be TRBD2 (5 bases). The V end was cut by 6 bases, the J end by 2 bases, with 30 bases between. Germline assignment: CDR1 SGDLS and CDR2 YYNGEE. CDR3 length: 19 amino acids. CDR3 region: CASTISGNATWSFAYEQYF. CDR3 nucleotides: TGTGCCAGCACCATCTCGGGGAACGCTACGTGGAGTTTTGCCTACGAGCAGTACTTC.

This clonotype was observed at least ten times. V is TRBV29-1 and J is TRBJ2-1; a possible D gene is TRBD2 (6 bases). V was trimmed by 4 bases and J by 4 bases, leaving 17 bases between them. Per the germline V gene, CDR1 is SQVTM and CDR2 is ANQGSEA. The CDR3 consists of 15 residues. The CDR3 sequence is CSVVGGNARYNEQFF. The CDR3 region has the DNA TGCAGCGTTGTGGGCGGGAATGCTCGGTACAATGAGCAGTTCTTC.

Ten or more counts support this clonotype. The chain combines TRBV7-2 with TRBJ2-3; 7 bases agree with TRBD2. The CDR3 consists of 15 residues. Germline V gene data show CDR1 as SGHTA and CDR2 as FQGNSA. Germline trimming cut 5 bases from V and 8 bases from J; bases unmatched to any gene: 13. The CDR3 DNA is TGTGCCAGCAGCCTAGGCTCTAGCGGAAGTAGTACGCAGTATTTT. Its protein product is CASSLGSSGSSTQYF.

The chain joins TRBV7-9 to TRBJ2-2; tentatively, D is TRBD2 (6 bases). This CDR3 comprises 17 residues. Germline V gene sequence: CDR1 SEHNR, CDR2 FQNEAQ (reference sequence). Deletions cut 1 base from V and 4 bases from J, with 16 bases between. This CDR3 is CASSLGPRGMGTGELFF. The CDR3 coding sequence is TGTGCCAGCAGCTTAGGACCTCGCGGGATGGGCACCGGGGAGCTGTTTTTT.

The chain couples TRBV7-2 to TRBJ2-1; D call uncertain. The V gene's germline CDR1 is SGHTA and CDR2 FQGNSA. The CDR3 is 13 residues long. Trimming took 1 base from V and 12 from J, leaving 13 bases between them. The CDR3 loop reads CASSLDLVIRQFF. The CDR3 region has the DNA TGTGCCAGCAGCTTAGACCTAGTTATTAGGCAGTTCTTC.

The rearrangement links TRBV6-1 to TRBJ2-7; 10 nucleotides agree with TRBD2. The CDR3 length is 15 residues. Looked up from germline, CDR1 is MNHNS and CDR2 is SASEGT. The ends lost 4 bases at V and 6 bases at J; junction bases unmatched: 9. The CDR3 sequence: CASSVPSGSGREQYF. The CDR3 DNA sequence: TGTGCCAGCAGTGTCCCTAGCGGGAGCGGCCGCGAGCAGTACTTC.

This clonotype was picked up many times. The rearrangement joins TRBV14 to TRBJ1-4; D possibly corresponds to TRBD1 (5 bases). Germline lookup yields CDR1 SGHDN and CDR2 FVKESK. V lost 4 bases, J lost 5 bases, and 8 bases lay in between. CDR3 length equals 13 residues. CDR3: CASSPHRNEKLFF. CDR3 bases: TGTGCCAGCAGCCCCCACAGGAATGAAAAACTGTTTTTT.

V usage is TRBV12-3 or TRBV12-4 and J usage is TRBJ1-2, with TRBD1 identical over 8 bases. The CDR3 runs to 13 residues. Trimming at V came to 6 bases and at J to 5 bases, leaving 5 bases not matched to a gene. The CDR3 DNA reads as TGTGCCAGCAGGACAGGGGAAGGGTATGGCTACACCTTC. Amino acid sequence: CASRTGEGYGYTF.

This clonotype was seen many times. V gene TRBV27 combines with J gene TRBJ2-7, with D perhaps matching TRBD1 or TRBD2 (5 bases each). CDR3 length equals 13 residues. V lost 5 bases and J lost 5, with 13 bases in between. Germline V gene lookup returns CDR1 MNHEY and CDR2 SMNVEV (reference sequence). The CDR3 is CASSMGVVNEQYF. CDR3 in DNA: TGTGCCAGCAGTATGGGGGTGGTCAACGAGCAGTACTTC.

A few counts support this clonotype. The rearrangement uses TRBV5-5 and TRBJ2-1; no definite D call. The ends were cut back, 0 bases at V and 7 bases at J, with 14 bases in the middle. Germline-derived CDR1 and CDR2 are SGHKS and YYEKEE (reference sequence). The CDR3 contains 15 residues. The CDR3 sequence is CASSLGTNGVNEQFF. DNA of the CDR3: TGTGCCAGCAGCTTGGGTACTAATGGGGTAAATGAGCAGTTCTTC.

This clonotype occurred a few times. This chain joins TRBV27 and TRBJ2-5; 11 nucleotides agree with TRBD1. Germline CDR1 is MNHEY and CDR2 is SMNVEV (reference sequence). V was clipped by 5 bases and J by 5 bases; unmatched bases: 22. The CDR3 has 20 residues. In DNA, the CDR3 is TGTGCCAGCAGTCTACATCGCCGGGACAGGGGGGTCAGGTTGAGGGAGACCCAGTACTTC. Translating it yields CASSLHRRDRGVRLRETQYF.

This clonotype was seen repeatedly, ten times or more. The CDR3 spells CASSYPSGGPEFF. The CDR3 nucleotides read TGTGCCAGCAGTTACCCGAGCGGGGGGCCAGAGTTCTTC. The rearrangement uses TRBV6-5 and TRBJ2-1; 9 bases fit TRBD2. J lost 14 bases, V lost 2 bases, and 7 bases had no gene match. This CDR3 has 13 residues. Germline V CDR1 and CDR2: MNHEY, SVGAGI.

Ten or more counts support this clonotype. The chain combines TRBV7-2 with TRBJ1-2; TRBD1 matches at 8 bases. Looked up from germline, CDR1 is SGHTA and CDR2 is FQGNSA. Germline trimming cut 5 bases from V and 8 bases from J; bases unmatched to any gene: 13. This CDR3 is 15 amino acids long. The CDR3, as DNA: TGTGCCAGCAGCGATGGGCAGGGGGCGCACGAGGGCTACACCTTC. This codes for CASSDGQGAHEGYTF.

In this sample, this clonotype turned up many times. CDR3 residues: CASSLGLAGGPVLQFF. The CDR3 region has the DNA TGTGCCAGCAGCTTAGGACTAGCGGGAGGGCCTGTACTGCAGTTCTTC. The rearrangement links TRBV11-2 to TRBJ2-1, with 14 nucleotides matching TRBD2. The V gene end was trimmed by 1 base and the J gene end by 12 bases; junction bases not matched to a gene: 8. Germline lookup yields CDR1 SGHAT and CDR2 FQNNGV. The CDR3 length is 16 residues. The full variable domain, completed using reference TRBV11-2 and TRBJ2-1, is EAGVAQSPRYKIIEKRQSVAFWCNPISGHATLYWYQQILGQGPKLLIQFQNNGVVDDSQLPKDRFSAERLKGVDSTLKIQPAKLEDSAVYLCASSLGLAGGPVLQFFGPGTRLTVL.

This clonotype has a handful of counts. The J gene is TRBJ2-1, the V gene TRBV12-3 or TRBV12-4; no clear D. V dropped 10 bases and J dropped 7 bases, with 14 bases sitting between them. This CDR3 has 12 amino acids. The CDR3 nucleotides read TGTGCCACCTCCCCCCGCGGTAATGAGCAGTTCTTC. It specifies CATSPRGNEQFF.

In its sample, this clonotype was seen many times. This chain connects TRBV5-6 to TRBJ2-2; TRBD2 matches at 12 bases. Germline trimming cut 2 bases from V and 3 bases from J; bases unmatched to any gene: 2. The CDR3 is 16 residues long. Germline CDR1 and CDR2: SGHDT and YYEEEE. CDR3 sequence (DNA): TGTGCCAGCAGCTTAGGACTAGCGGGATACACCGGGGAGCTGTTTTTT. It is translated as CASSLGLAGYTGELFF.

This clonotype was counted only a few times. This chain uses TRBV12-3 or TRBV12-4 with TRBJ1-1; D perhaps matches TRBD1 (6 bases). V was trimmed by 0 bases and J by 4 bases, leaving 9 bases between them. This CDR3 is built from 14 residues. CDR3 protein: CASSLARGFTEAFF. The CDR3 DNA is TGTGCCAGCAGTTTAGCCAGGGGCTTCACTGAAGCTTTCTTT.

This clonotype was seen ten or more times. The chain is built from TRBV27 and TRBJ2-1; weak D call: TRBD2 (6 bases). Germline CDR1 is MNHEY and CDR2 is SMNVEV (reference sequence). V was cut by 6 bases and J by 1 base, with 10 bases left in between. CDR3 length equals 14 residues. CDR3 in amino acids: CASRTSRSYNEQFF. The CDR3 nucleotides are TGTGCCAGCAGAACTAGCAGATCCTACAATGAGCAGTTCTTC.

J is TRBJ2-7 and V is TRBV12-3 or TRBV12-4, with 12 positions matching TRBD2. The trim removed 2 bases at V and 1 base at J, leaving 3 bases unmatched. This CDR3 is built from 16 residues. The CDR3 nucleotides read TGTGCCAGCAGTTTATCTAGCGGGGGGGATTCCTACGAGCAGTACTTC. The encoded protein is CASSLSSGGDSYEQYF.

The chain has TRBV25-1 and TRBJ2-7; the D gene is possibly TRBD2 (5 bases). The V gene lost 4 bases and the J gene lost 6 bases, with 16 bases spanning the gap. CDR1 is MGHDK and CDR2 is SYGVNS in the germline V gene. CDR3 length: 14 residues. The CDR3 coding sequence is TGTGCCAGCAGTGTACTTGGCGGGTCGGGCGAGCAGTACTTC. Encoded protein: CASSVLGGSGEQYF.

The gene calls are TRBV20-1 and TRBJ2-2; D may be TRBD2 (5 bases). Trimming cost V 6 bases and J 5 bases, with 10 bases left between them. The CDR3 totals 12 residues. Germline V gene sequence: CDR1 DFQATT, CDR2 SNEGSKA (reference sequence). Here the CDR3 DNA reads TGCAGTGCGGGCAGAGGGACCGGGGAGCTGTTTTTT. As protein: CSAGRGTGELFF.

In its sample, this clonotype was seen many times. The chain carries TRBV7-6 and TRBJ2-3; D not resolved. Trimming removed 5 bases from V and 3 bases from J, with 9 bases in between. This CDR3 comprises 13 residues. Germline CDR1 reads SGHVS; CDR2 reads FNYEAQ. The CDR3 loop is CASSQLMTDTQYF. CDR3 DNA sequence: TGTGCCAGCAGCCAACTAATGACAGATACGCAGTATTTT.

About this clonotype itself: One base away lies a much larger clone, so this may be a sequencing read error. The chain uses TRBV29-1 and TRBJ2-3, with TRBD2 identical over 11 bases. Looked up from germline, CDR1 is SQVTM and CDR2 is ANQGSEA. The CDR3 length is 15 residues. Written as DNA, the CDR3 is TGCAGCGTTTCCGGGACTAGCGGCCGCACAGATAGGCAGTATTTT. Translating gives CSVSGTSGRTDRQYF.

The chain combines TRBV9 with TRBJ2-5, with unresolved D. This CDR3 comprises 9 residues. Germline V gives CDR1 SGDLS, CDR2 YYNGEE. With 7 bases removed from V and 5 bases from J, the gap between germline ends came to 3 bases. The CDR3 DNA reads as TGTGCCAGCGGGGAGACCCAGTACTTC. Protein product: CASGETQYF.